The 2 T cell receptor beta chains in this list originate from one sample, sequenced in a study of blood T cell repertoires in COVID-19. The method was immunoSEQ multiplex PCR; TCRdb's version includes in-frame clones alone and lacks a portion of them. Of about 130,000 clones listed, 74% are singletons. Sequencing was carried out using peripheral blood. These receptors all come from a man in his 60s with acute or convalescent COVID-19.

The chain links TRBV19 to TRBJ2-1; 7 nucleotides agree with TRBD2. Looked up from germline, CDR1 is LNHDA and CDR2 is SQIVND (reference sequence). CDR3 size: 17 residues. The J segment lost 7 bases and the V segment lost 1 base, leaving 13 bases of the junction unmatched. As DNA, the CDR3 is TGTGCCAGTAGTATAGCGCCTCGTCTAGCGGTTGGGAATGAGCAGTTCTTC. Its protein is CASSIAPRLAVGNEQFF.

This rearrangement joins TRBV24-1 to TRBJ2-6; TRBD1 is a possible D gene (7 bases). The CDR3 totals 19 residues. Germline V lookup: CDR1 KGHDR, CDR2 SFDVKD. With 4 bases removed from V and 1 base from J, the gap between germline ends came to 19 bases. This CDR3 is CATSEPFGGGASGANVLTF. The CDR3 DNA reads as TGTGCCACCAGTGAGCCCTTTGGAGGGGGCGCATCTGGGGCCAACGTCCTGACTTTC.